The text below deals with one T cell receptor beta chain. No antigen is known for it. Documented time point: week 35, safety follow-up. A 20-mer mutant IDH1 peptide at 300 ug was injected subcutaneously with topical imiquimod. CDR1 and CDR2 (germline): SGHTA, FQGNSA. The V and J ends lost 5 bases and 1 base respectively, with 14 bases between them. The CDR3 is 15 residues long. The data originate from a study of a mutant IDH1 vaccine in newly diagnosed glioma. Assay used: immunoSEQ multiplex PCR; TCRdb lists only in-frame clones, some missing. The sample lists about 56,000 clones, roughly nine tenths occurring once.

Sequencing was performed on PBMCs, taken from a glioma patient whose treatment included an IDH1 peptide vaccine. This sequence joins TRBV7-2 and TRBJ1-1, with a tentative D call TRBD1 (5 bases). This TCR derives from a man aged 35-49 years with glioma. CDR3 loop: CASSRAGTGNTEAFF. As DNA, the CDR3 is TGTGCCAGCAGCCGAGCAGGGACGGGGAACACTGAAGCTTTCTTT.